Given below is one T cell receptor (beta chain) in context. The antigen is undetermined. The source of the sample is a study of cytomegalovirus exposure and HLA in healthy donors. Study conclusions and caveats: Within an earlier analysis, most TCR beta V segments proved productive either about 87% or about 30% of the time. A later look showed TCR association rates differing by HLA locus, highest for DRB1 and lowest for HLA-C. There were a few CMV-associated chains whose specificity for CMV antigens was confirmed in vitro. The classifier was said to identify cytomegalovirus status with high specificity and sensitivity.

The PCR employed 60 Vbeta primers together with 13 Jbeta primers. Assay: immunoSEQ multiplex PCR; the TCRdb copy retains only in-frame clones and omits some. The sample carries over 150,000 clones, 70% to 85% recorded once. CDR3 length equals 15 residues. Trimming at V came to 1 base and at J to 7 bases, leaving 6 bases not matched to a gene. Germline V gives CDR1 MNHNY, CDR2 SVGAGI (reference sequence). The chain combines TRBV6-6 with TRBJ2-1; 8 positions agree with TRBD1. Sequencing was done on a sample of PBMCs. The source is a man aged 30-40 years in good health and CMV-seropositive. The CDR3 reads CASSYLPDRANEQFF. CDR3 DNA: TGTGCCAGCAGTTACTTACCGGACAGGGCGAATGAGCAGTTCTTC.